This T cell receptor beta chain was captured in a study of blood T cell repertoires in COVID-19. Original data processing: Amplification of reference gene primers was used by the study to estimate nucleated cell counts. Sequencing used immunoSEQ multiplex PCR; TCRdb keeps in-frame clones, though not all of them. From that table come the V and J calls and clone size; the DNA was used to work out D and trimming. Of approximately 150,000 clones in the sample, approximately 84% were seen once. This clone was found a few times. CDR1 and CDR2 from the germline V gene are SNHLY and FYNNEI. This CDR3 spans 15 amino acids. With V trimmed by 8 bases and J by 4 bases, 10 bases remained unmatched.

This receptor was taken from a middle-aged man with acute or convalescent COVID-19. This chain joins TRBV2 and TRBJ2-3; TRBD2 matches 9 bases. Sequenced: peripheral blood. CDR3 in DNA: TGTGCCAGCGGACCTGCGCGGGGGGGTTCAGATACGCAGTATTTT. Protein product: CASGPARGGSDTQYF.